The clone carrying this T cell receptor (beta chain) was recorded a few times. Its matching antigen is unknown. Sequence at one end of the junction differs from germline and may be a read error. CDR3 length equals 17 residues. CDR1 SEHNR and CDR2 FQNEAQ come from the germline V gene (reference sequence). Sequencing of TCR beta CDR3 used immunoSEQ survey depth. Assay: immunoSEQ multiplex PCR; the TCRdb copy retains only in-frame clones and omits some. Of under 3,500 clones listed, around 67% were seen once; the top ten hold more than 35%. The data stem from a study of CD8 T cell repertoires and HIV-1 epitope variants. The wider study: Each of Twenty-five Gag and Nef epitope peptides stimulated a separate culture. The baseline condition was 1M T cells left uncultured.

Study-level results: The TAALDMSHF plasma variant had no responses, unlike KF9 (roughly 5 clonotypes) and HW9 (one).

The sequenced sample was cultured CD8+ T cells derived from PBMCs. This TCR was recovered from a male donor with HIV. The V call is TRBV7-9, the J call TRBJ2-7; 7 bases line up with TRBD2. The CDR3 region is CASRLDGPSGAPYEQYF. In DNA form, the CDR3 reads TGTGCCAGCAGATTAGATGGTCCTAGCGGAGCCCCCTACGAGCAGTACTTC.